Listed below are T cell receptor beta chains from one sample, sequenced in a study of T cells in localized non-small cell lung cancer. Clones were read by immunoSEQ multiplex PCR, and TCRdb kept only the in-frame ones, dropping some. The profile shows about 72,000 clones, approximately 84% of them singletons. The sequencing here drew on peripheral blood, taken before any cancer treatment. These receptor sequences come from a female donor aged 60 or older with stage I lung adenocarcinoma. Each CDR3 is given with its conserved first and last residue. D genes are given only for firm matches. Where a row states a size, it is once, few, many or the class of an expanded clone; other rows omit it.

cdr3_nt cdr3_aa v_call clone_size d_call j_call
TGTGCCAGCTCACCACTTGAGCGGGGGCGAAGACCTAGCTCCTACAATGAGCAGTTCTTC CASSPLERGRRPSSYNEQFF TRBV18 - TRBD2 TRBJ2-1
TGTGCCAGCAGCTCGGCTGGGGGAAACCTTAAACTCTATGGCTACACCTTC CASSSAGGNLKLYGYTF TRBV5-4 - - TRBJ1-2
TGTGCCAGCAGCCAAGTTGCCAGCGGGGCCCCAAATGAGCAGTTCTTC CASSQVASGAPNEQFF TRBV4-2 - TRBD2 TRBJ2-1
TGCGCCAGCAGCTTGATTGGGGGAGAGACCCAGTACTTC CASSLIGGETQYF TRBV5-1 once - TRBJ2-5
TGTGCCAGCAGCTTGCTCCCGCCGGGACTAGCGGGGGGGAATGAGCAGTTCTTC CASSLLPPGLAGGNEQFF TRBV7-3 - TRBD2 TRBJ2-1
TGTGCCAGCAGCTTGGACCCTGGGGGTTCAAACGAGCAGTACTTC CASSLDPGGSNEQYF TRBV5-4 - - TRBJ2-7
TGTGCCAGCAGCTCACGCGGGACGCTGACGCCTTACGAGCAGTACTTC CASSSRGTLTPYEQYF TRBV11-2 - - TRBJ2-7
TGTGCCAGCAGGGGAGACAGGGTACCTGGAAACACCATATATTTT CASRGDRVPGNTIYF TRBV28 - TRBD1 TRBJ1-3
TGTGCCAGTGGCGGACTAGCGGGGGGAATCTGGGAGACCCAGTACTTC CASGGLAGGIWETQYF TRBV11-3 few TRBD2 TRBJ2-5
TGTGCCAGTAGCCAGCGTCGGTCAGCCCAAGGGGATACGCAGTATTTT CASSQRRSAQGDTQYF TRBV19 - - TRBJ2-3
TGTGCCAGCAGCTTATTTTTTAGCGGGGGGGCCCCTCCCTTCTTC CASSLFFSGGAPPFF TRBV11-3 - TRBD2 TRBJ2-1
TGTGCCAGCAGCTTAGAGACCTACGAGCAGTACTTC CASSLETYEQYF TRBV7-8 once - TRBJ2-7
TGTGCCAGCAGCGTAGATTGGACGGCACCGTTCTTC CASSVDWTAPFF TRBV9 - - TRBJ2-1
TGTGCCAGCATAAATCCGGGACAGGCAATTTATTCCCTTGGCTACACCTTC CASINPGQAIYSLGYTF TRBV28 - TRBD1 TRBJ1-2
TGCGCCAGCAGCTTAAATATCGGAGAGAACACCGGGGAGCTGTTTTTT CASSLNIGENTGELFF TRBV5-1 - - TRBJ2-2
TGTGCCAGCAGCTCCTGGGACAGGAACACCGGGGAGCTGTTTTTT CASSSWDRNTGELFF TRBV7-3 few TRBD1 TRBJ2-2
TGTGCCAGCAGCCCACAACAGGGTTTAACAGATACGCAGTATTTT CASSPQQGLTDTQYF TRBV7-2 - - TRBJ2-3
TGTGCCAGCGGGATGGTCCGTTTTTTGACTGAAGCTTTCTTT CASGMVRFLTEAFF TRBV6-1 - - TRBJ1-1
TGTGCCAGCAGCAGGACAGGTCAGAACACTGAAGCTTTCTTT CASSRTGQNTEAFF TRBV7-2 few TRBD1 TRBJ1-1
TGCGCCAGCAGCTCCGGAGGGGGGCGGGGGAGCTACACCTTC CASSSGGGRGSYTF TRBV5-1 - - TRBJ1-2
TGTGCCAGCTCACCACTCCGGGGGGGAGCGAATGAGCAGTTCTTC CASSPLRGGANEQFF TRBV11-2 once TRBD2 TRBJ2-1
TGTGCCAGCAGTACACAGCAGAACACTGAAGCTTTCTTT CASSTQQNTEAFF TRBV6-1 - - TRBJ1-1
TGTGCCAGCAGCTTAGGATTACAGGGAACTCTCACAGAGACCCAGTACTTC CASSLGLQGTLTETQYF TRBV7-9 - - TRBJ2-5
TGTGCCAGCGGCACCCGGACGTCCTCCACAGATACGCAGTATTTT CASGTRTSSTDTQYF TRBV6-1 - - TRBJ2-3